These T cell receptor beta chains were read from a single sample in a study of cytomegalovirus exposure and HLA in healthy donors. Clones were sequenced by immunoSEQ multiplex PCR, and TCRdb holds only the in-frame ones, with some missing. The table has around 230,000 clones, 78% seen once. Specimen: PBMCs. All receptors derive from a boy between 10 and 17 years old in good health and CMV-seronegative. CDR3s include the opening cysteine and the closing phenylalanine or tryptophan. Each record gives: V gene, D gene, J gene, clone size, CDR3 protein, CDR3 DNA. D genes are given only for firm matches. Rows may omit the clone size; those that give it use once, few, many or a size class.

TRBV6-6	NA	TRBJ2-5	NA	CASSGSRGQQETQYF	TGTGCCAGCAGTGGCAGCCGAGGGCAGCAAGAGACCCAGTACTTC
TRBV11-3	TRBD2	TRBJ2-1	NA	CASSFPSGSSYEQFF	TGTGCCAGCAGCTTTCCTAGCGGGAGTAGCTATGAGCAGTTCTTC
TRBV29-1	TRBD1	TRBJ1-2	NA	CSVGSRQGNYGYTF	TGCAGCGTTGGCAGCCGACAGGGTAACTATGGCTACACCTTC
TRBV30	NA	TRBJ2-7	NA	CAWAPYAGVPPYEQYF	TGTGCCTGGGCCCCTTATGCAGGGGTGCCACCCTACGAGCAGTACTTC
TRBV13	TRBD2	TRBJ2-2	NA	CASSLTSGRANTGELFF	TGTGCCAGCAGCTTAACTAGCGGGAGGGCAAACACCGGGGAGCTGTTTTTT
TRBV5-1	NA	TRBJ2-4	few	CASSLDAVRAKNIQYF	TGCGCCAGCAGCTTGGACGCAGTACGAGCCAAAAACATTCAGTACTTC
TRBV7-6	NA	TRBJ2-7	NA	CASSLRSSDYEQYF	TGTGCCAGCAGCTTAAGGAGTAGCGACTACGAGCAGTACTTC
TRBV30	NA	TRBJ1-2	NA	CAWTPGFDGYTF	TGTGCCTGGACCCCAGGGTTTGATGGCTACACCTTC
TRBV19	NA	TRBJ1-3	NA	CASSMDDSSGNTIYF	TGTGCCAGTAGTATGGACGACAGCTCTGGAAACACCATATATTTT
TRBV13	NA	TRBJ2-7	few	CASSWTGQSYEQYF	TGTGCCAGCAGCTGGACGGGACAAAGCTACGAGCAGTACTTC
TRBV2	NA	TRBJ1-1	few	CASSERGVNTEAFF	TGTGCCAGCAGTGAACGGGGGGTCAACACTGAAGCTTTCTTT
TRBV19	NA	TRBJ1-2	NA	CASSLELPANYGYTF	TGTGCCAGTAGTCTAGAATTGCCAGCTAACTATGGCTACACCTTC
TRBV7-9	NA	TRBJ2-5	once	CASSLPGTVQETQYF	TGTGCCAGCAGCTTACCCGGCACAGTGCAAGAGACCCAGTACTTC
TRBV9	TRBD1	TRBJ2-7	NA	CASSAGQAVLDEQYF	TGTGCCAGCAGCGCGGGACAGGCCGTCCTCGACGAGCAGTACTTC
TRBV5-5	NA	TRBJ1-6	once	CASSLRVKNSPLHF	TGTGCCAGCAGCTTGAGAGTCAAAAATTCACCCCTCCACTTT
TRBV27	NA	TRBJ2-2	NA	CASSLSRGELFF	TGTGCCAGCAGTTTATCCAGAGGGGAGCTGTTTTTT
TRBV6-6	TRBD1	TRBJ1-1	NA	CASSLTGEGSGFF	TGTGCCAGCAGTCTGACAGGGGAGGGGAGTGGTTTCTTT
TRBV5-4	TRBD1	TRBJ1-1	few	CASSFWGLQGAKNTEAFF	TGTGCCAGCAGCTTTTGGGGTCTACAGGGGGCGAAGAACACTGAAGCTTTCTTT
TRBV6-5	TRBD1	TRBJ2-7	once	CASRQPGQGALEQYF	TGTGCCAGCAGACAGCCGGGACAGGGGGCTCTCGAGCAGTACTTC
TRBV7-9	NA	TRBJ1-3	NA	CASSPVGASGNTIYF	TGTGCCAGCAGCCCGGTGGGGGCATCGGGAAACACCATATATTTT
TRBV19	TRBD2	TRBJ2-3	NA	CASSYLAGGTDTQYF	TGTGCCAGTAGTTATCTAGCGGGAGGGACAGATACGCAGTATTTT
TRBV29-1	TRBD1	TRBJ2-7	NA	CSVAQTGGFNEQYF	TGCAGCGTTGCCCAGACAGGGGGTTTCAACGAGCAGTACTTC
TRBV6-5	NA	TRBJ1-2	NA	CASFREGGYTF	TGTGCCAGCTTCAGGGAGGGCGGCTACACCTTC
TRBV6-5	NA	TRBJ2-3	NA	CASSYERDRYTQYF	TGTGCCAGCAGTTACGAGCGAGACCGGTATACGCAGTATTTT
TRBV7-8	NA	TRBJ1-2	NA	CASSPGRDNYGYTF	TGTGCCAGCAGCCCCGGACGGGATAACTATGGCTACACCTTC
TRBV6-1	TRBD1	TRBJ1-2	NA	CASSYDTTGVGGYTF	TGTGCCAGCAGCTATGATACGACAGGGGTTGGCGGCTACACCTTC
TRBV6-5	NA	TRBJ2-3	NA	CASSYTEGHTDTQYF	TGTGCCAGCAGTTACACGGAGGGGCACACAGATACGCAGTATTTT
TRBV5-4	TRBD2	TRBJ2-5	NA	CAARTSGRRETQYF	TGTGCCGCCCGGACTAGCGGGAGGCGGGAGACCCAGTACTTC
TRBV30	NA	TRBJ2-7	once	CASLRGRDSYEQYF	TGTGCCTCTTTAAGGGGCAGGGACTCCTACGAGCAGTACTTC
TRBV7-9	TRBD1	TRBJ1-4	NA	CASSLNRDRDEKLFF	TGTGCCAGCAGCTTAAACCGGGACAGGGACGAAAAACTGTTTTTT
TRBV4-1	TRBD2	TRBJ2-7	NA	CASGIYVAGGTYEQYF	TGCGCCAGCGGTATATATGTAGCGGGAGGTACCTACGAGCAGTACTTC
TRBV6-6	NA	TRBJ1-5	NA	CAGTKTPLEPQHF	TGTGCCGGAACCAAGACACCTTTGGAGCCCCAGCATTTT
TRBV5-1	NA	TRBJ1-1	NA	CASSSLEWGELEAFF	TGCGCCAGCAGCTCCCTAGAGTGGGGGGAACTTGAAGCTTTCTTT
TRBV30	NA	TRBJ1-3	NA	CAWSRTNSGNTIYF	TGTGCCTGGAGCCGAACAAACTCTGGAAACACCATATATTTT
TRBV27	TRBD2	TRBJ2-5	NA	CASRWDYSYQETQYF	TGTGCCAGCAGATGGGACTATTCGTACCAAGAGACCCAGTACTTC
TRBV12-5	NA	TRBJ1-5	NA	CASGLDSWNGHQPQHF	TGTGCTAGTGGTTTGGACAGCTGGAACGGCCATCAGCCCCAGCATTTT
TRBV7-2	NA	TRBJ1-2	NA	CASSNRNEGGYGYTF	TGTGCCAGCAGCAACCGCAATGAGGGGGGGTATGGCTACACCTTC
TRBV7-6	TRBD2	TRBJ2-7	NA	CASSLRGGLYEQYF	TGTGCCAGCAGCTTACGGGGGGGCCTCTACGAGCAGTACTTC
TRBV27	TRBD2	TRBJ2-7	NA	CASSLYRLAATYEQYF	TGTGCCAGCAGTTTATACCGACTAGCTGCGACCTACGAGCAGTACTTC
TRBV6-5	TRBD1	TRBJ1-2	NA	CASSLGTVYGYTF	TGTGCCAGCAGCTTGGGGACAGTCTATGGCTACACCTTC
TRBV28	TRBD2	TRBJ2-7	NA	CATLTSGKQYF	TGTGCCACCCTGACGAGCGGGAAGCAGTACTTC
TRBV10-2	NA	TRBJ2-1	NA	CASLKPTGISYNEQFF	TGCGCCAGCTTAAAGCCTACAGGGATCTCCTACAATGAGCAGTTCTTC
TRBV14	NA	TRBJ1-1	few	CASSHPGEANTEAFF	TGTGCCAGCAGCCATCCCGGGGAGGCAAACACTGAAGCTTTCTTT
TRBV19	NA	TRBJ1-4	NA	CASSGAQSNEKLFF	TGTGCCAGTAGTGGGGCACAGAGTAATGAAAAACTGTTTTTT
TRBV30	TRBD2	TRBJ2-5	few	CAWSTPSYLGRGYQETQYF	TGTGCCTGGAGTACGCCGTCGTATTTAGGGAGGGGCTACCAAGAGACCCAGTACTTC
TRBV5-6	NA	TRBJ2-7	once	CASSQKEVIKYYEQYF	TGTGCCAGCAGCCAAAAGGAAGTGATAAAGTACTACGAGCAGTACTTC
TRBV10-3	TRBD1	TRBJ1-2	NA	CAIRAESGRGMSGYTF	TGTGCCATCAGAGCCGAGTCGGGCAGGGGGATGAGTGGCTACACCTTC
TRBV10-1	TRBD2	TRBJ2-7	NA	CASSPGRTSGYEQYF	TGCGCCAGCTCCCCGGGAAGGACTAGCGGCTACGAGCAGTACTTC
TRBV27	TRBD1	TRBJ1-2	NA	CASRLVGQGACGYTF	TGTGCCAGCCGTCTCGTGGGGCAGGGGGCCTGTGGCTACACCTTC
TRBV29-1	TRBD2	TRBJ2-1	NA	CSVDQREISSSYNEQFF	TGCAGCGTTGATCAGCGGGAAATAAGCAGCTCCTACAATGAGCAGTTCTTC
TRBV2	NA	TRBJ1-2	NA	CASGALWGYTF	TGTGCCAGCGGGGCCCTTTGGGGCTACACCTTC
TRBV5-8	NA	TRBJ1-5	NA	CASRATGWPQHF	TGTGCCAGCAGGGCAACAGGGTGGCCCCAGCATTTT
TRBV5-3	NA	TRBJ1-2	NA	CARSLEEGERRGYTF	TGTGCCAGAAGCTTGGAAGAAGGGGAAAGGAGAGGCTACACCTTC